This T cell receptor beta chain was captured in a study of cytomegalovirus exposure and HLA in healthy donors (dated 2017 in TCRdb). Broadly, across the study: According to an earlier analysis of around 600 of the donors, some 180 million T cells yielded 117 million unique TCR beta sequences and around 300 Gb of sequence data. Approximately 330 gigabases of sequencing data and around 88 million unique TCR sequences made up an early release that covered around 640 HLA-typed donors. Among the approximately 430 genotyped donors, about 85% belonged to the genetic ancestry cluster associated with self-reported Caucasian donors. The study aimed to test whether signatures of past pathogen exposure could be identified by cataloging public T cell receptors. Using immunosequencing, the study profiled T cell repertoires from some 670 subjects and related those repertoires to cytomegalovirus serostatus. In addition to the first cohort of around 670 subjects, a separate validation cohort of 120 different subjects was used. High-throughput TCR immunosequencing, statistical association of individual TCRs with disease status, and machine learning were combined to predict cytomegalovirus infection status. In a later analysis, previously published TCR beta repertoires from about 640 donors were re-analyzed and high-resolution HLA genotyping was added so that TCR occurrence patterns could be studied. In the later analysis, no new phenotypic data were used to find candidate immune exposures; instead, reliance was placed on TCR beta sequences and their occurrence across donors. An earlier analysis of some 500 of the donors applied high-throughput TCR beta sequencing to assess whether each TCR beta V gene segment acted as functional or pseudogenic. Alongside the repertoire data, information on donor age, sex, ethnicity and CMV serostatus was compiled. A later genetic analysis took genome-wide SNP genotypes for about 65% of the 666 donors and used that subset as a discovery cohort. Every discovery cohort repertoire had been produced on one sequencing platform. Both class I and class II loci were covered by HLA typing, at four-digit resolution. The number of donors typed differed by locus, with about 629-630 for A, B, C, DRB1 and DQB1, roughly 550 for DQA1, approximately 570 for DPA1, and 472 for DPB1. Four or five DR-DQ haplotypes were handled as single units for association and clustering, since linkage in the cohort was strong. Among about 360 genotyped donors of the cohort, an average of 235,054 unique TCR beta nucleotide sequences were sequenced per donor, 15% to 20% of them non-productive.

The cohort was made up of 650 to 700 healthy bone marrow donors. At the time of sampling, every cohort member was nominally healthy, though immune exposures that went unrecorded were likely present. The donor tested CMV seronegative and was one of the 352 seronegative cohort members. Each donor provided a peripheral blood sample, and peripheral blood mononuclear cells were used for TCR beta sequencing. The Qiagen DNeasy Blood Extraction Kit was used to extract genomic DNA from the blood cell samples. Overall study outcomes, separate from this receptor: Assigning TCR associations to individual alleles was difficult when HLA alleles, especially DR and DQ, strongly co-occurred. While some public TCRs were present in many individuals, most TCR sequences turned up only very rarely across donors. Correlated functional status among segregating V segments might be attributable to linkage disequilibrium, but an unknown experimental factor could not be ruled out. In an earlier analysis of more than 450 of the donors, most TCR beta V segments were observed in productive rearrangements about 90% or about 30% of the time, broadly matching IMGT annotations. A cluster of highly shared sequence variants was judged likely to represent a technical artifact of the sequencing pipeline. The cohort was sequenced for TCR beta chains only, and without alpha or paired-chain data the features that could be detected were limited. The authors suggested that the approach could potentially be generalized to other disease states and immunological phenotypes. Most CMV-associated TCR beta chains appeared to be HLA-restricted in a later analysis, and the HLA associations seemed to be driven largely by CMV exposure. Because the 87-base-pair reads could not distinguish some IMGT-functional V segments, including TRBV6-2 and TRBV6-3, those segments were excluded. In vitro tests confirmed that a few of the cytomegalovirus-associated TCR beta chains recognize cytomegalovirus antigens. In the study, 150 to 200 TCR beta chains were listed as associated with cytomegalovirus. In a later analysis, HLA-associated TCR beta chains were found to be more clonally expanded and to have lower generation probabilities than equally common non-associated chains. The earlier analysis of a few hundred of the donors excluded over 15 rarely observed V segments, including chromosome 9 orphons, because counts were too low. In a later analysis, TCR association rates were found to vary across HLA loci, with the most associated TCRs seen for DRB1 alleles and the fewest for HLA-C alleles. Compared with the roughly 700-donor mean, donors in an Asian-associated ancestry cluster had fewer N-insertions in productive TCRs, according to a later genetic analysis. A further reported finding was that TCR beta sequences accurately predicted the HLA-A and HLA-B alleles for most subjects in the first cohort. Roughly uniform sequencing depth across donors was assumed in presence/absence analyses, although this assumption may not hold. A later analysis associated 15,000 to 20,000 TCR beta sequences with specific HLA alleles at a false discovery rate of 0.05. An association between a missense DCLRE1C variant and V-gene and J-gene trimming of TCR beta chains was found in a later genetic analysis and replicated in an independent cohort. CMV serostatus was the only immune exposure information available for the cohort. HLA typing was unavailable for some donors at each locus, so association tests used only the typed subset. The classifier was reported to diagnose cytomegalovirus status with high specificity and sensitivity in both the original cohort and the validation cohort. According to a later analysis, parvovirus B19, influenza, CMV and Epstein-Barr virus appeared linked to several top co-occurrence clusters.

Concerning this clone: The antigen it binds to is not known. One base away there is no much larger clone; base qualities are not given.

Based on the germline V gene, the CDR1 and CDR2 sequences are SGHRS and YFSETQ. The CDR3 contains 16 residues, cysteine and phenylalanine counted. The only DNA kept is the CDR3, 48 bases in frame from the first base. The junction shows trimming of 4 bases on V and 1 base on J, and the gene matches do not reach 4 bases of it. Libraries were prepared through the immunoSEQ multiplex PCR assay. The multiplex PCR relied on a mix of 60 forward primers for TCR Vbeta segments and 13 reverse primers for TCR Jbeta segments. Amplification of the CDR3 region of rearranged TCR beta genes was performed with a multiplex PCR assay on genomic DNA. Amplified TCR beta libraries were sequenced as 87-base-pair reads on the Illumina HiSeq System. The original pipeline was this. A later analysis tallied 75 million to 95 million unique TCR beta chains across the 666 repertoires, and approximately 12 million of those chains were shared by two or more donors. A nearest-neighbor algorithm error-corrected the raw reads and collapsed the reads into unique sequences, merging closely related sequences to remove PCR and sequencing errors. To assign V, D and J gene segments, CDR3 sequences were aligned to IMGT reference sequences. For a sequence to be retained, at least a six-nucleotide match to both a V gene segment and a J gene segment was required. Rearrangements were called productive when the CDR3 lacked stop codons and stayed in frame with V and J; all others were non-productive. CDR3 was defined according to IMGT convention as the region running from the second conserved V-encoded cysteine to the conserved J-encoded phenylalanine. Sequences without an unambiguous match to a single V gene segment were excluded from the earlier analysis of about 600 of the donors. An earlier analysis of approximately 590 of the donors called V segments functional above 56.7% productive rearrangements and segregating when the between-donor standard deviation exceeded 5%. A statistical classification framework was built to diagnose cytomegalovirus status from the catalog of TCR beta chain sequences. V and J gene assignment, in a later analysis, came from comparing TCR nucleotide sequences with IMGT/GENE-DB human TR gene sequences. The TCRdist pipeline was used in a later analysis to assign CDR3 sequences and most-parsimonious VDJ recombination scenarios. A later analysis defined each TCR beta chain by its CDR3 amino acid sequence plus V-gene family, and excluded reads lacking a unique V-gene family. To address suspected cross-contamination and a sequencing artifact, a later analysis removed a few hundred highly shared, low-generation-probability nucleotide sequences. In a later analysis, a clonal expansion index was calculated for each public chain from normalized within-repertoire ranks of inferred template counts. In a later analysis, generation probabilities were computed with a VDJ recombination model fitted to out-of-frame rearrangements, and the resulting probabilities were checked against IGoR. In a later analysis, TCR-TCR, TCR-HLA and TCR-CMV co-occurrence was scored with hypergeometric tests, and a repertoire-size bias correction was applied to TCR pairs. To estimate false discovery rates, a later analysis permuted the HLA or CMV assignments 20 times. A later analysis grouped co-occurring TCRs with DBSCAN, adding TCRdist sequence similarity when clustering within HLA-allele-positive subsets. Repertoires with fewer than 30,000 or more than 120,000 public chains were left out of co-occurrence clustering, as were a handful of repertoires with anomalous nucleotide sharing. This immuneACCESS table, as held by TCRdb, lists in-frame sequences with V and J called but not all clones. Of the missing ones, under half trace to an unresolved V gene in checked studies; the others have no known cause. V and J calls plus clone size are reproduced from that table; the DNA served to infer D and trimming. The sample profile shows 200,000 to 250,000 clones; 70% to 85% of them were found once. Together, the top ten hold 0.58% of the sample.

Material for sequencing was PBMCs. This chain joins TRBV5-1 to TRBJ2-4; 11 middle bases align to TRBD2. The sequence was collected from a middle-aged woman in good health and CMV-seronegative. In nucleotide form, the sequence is TGCGCCAGCAGCCCCTCTAGCGGGGGGGCCAAAAACATTCAGTACTTC. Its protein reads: CASSPSSGGAKNIQYF.